The 27 T cell receptor beta chains given below trace back to one sample, sequenced in a study of T-cell reconstitution after alpha-beta-depleted transplantation in children. Unique molecular identifiers were built into the TCRbeta library. Each CDR3 protein is one row after TCRdb ran MiXCR on the PCR reads. The data contain under 750,000 distinct CDR3 sequences, 20% to 25% of them singletons. Sequences were derived from PBMCs, mostly from graft donor cells, sampled 360 days after TCRalphabeta/CD19-depleted stem cell transplant. These receptors were obtained from a boy in the first two years of life who had a stem cell transplant for acute myeloid leukemia, so the T cells may come from the graft donor.

Only a few counts were recorded for this clonotype. The chain is built from TRBV15 and TRBJ2-5; TRBD2 matches at 8 bases. V lost 3 bases, J lost 3 bases, and 6 bases stayed unmatched. Germline values: CDR1 LNHNV, CDR2 YYDKDF (reference sequence). The CDR3 has 15 residues. Here the CDR3 reads CATSSNRGGKETQYF. CDR3 nucleotides: TGTGCCACCAGCAGCAATCGGGGGGGCAAAGAGACCCAGTACTTC.

This clonotype was seen many times. The chain recombines TRBV20-1 with TRBJ1-1; D possibly corresponds to TRBD1 (6 bases). From germline, CDR1 is DFQATT and CDR2 SNEGSKA (reference sequence). V lost 3 bases and J 11 bases, leaving 16 bases between the germline ends. CDR3 length: 12 residues. The CDR3 loop is CSASFLDSYAFF. Written as DNA, the CDR3 is TGCAGTGCTAGTTTTCTGGACAGCTACGCTTTCTTT.

CDR3 residues: CASSYVRLAADNEQFF. The CDR3 DNA follows: TGTGCCAGCAGTTACGTCCGACTAGCGGCTGACAATGAGCAGTTCTTC. This chain links TRBV6-2 or TRBV6-3 with TRBJ2-1; 9 bases fit TRBD2. With V trimmed by 2 bases and J by 5 bases, 7 bases remained unmatched. CDR1 and CDR2 (germline): MNHEY, SVGEGT. The CDR3 extends over 16 amino acids.

The chain joins TRBV28 to TRBJ2-7, with a weak D call TRBD1 (5 bases). Trimming cost V 2 bases and J 3 bases, with 11 bases left between them. In germline, CDR1 is MDHEN, CDR2 SYDVKM. There are 14 residues in the CDR3. This CDR3 is CASSLRDRGYEQYV. In nucleotides, the CDR3 is TGTGCCAGCAGTTTACGTGACAGAGGCTACGAGCAGTACGTC.

This clonotype was seen repeatedly, ten times or more. The gene calls are TRBV29-1 and TRBJ2-2, with D hard to call. The germline V and J ends were trimmed by 1 base and 1 base, with 4 bases remaining between them. The CDR3 spans 13 residues. Looked up from germline, CDR1 is SQVTM and CDR2 is ANQGSEA. CDR3 DNA: TGCAGCGTTGAAGTAGTGAACACCGGGGAGCTGTTTTTT. It yields the protein CSVEVVNTGELFF.

At least ten counts were recorded for this clonotype. The V gene is TRBV20-1, the J gene TRBJ2-7, with a possible D match to TRBD2 (7 bases). The CDR3 length is 12 residues. Germline V gene data show CDR1 as DFQATT and CDR2 as SNEGSKA (reference sequence). The V end lost 6 bases, the J end lost 7 bases, and 16 bases lay between the germline ends. DNA for the CDR3: TGCAGTGCCAGGGGAGGGGCTGGGGAGCAGTACTTC. This gives the protein CSARGGAGEQYF.

This clonotype has only a few counts. J is TRBJ2-5 and V is TRBV6-9; the D gene could be TRBD1 or TRBD2 (5 bases each). The CDR3 contains 12 residues. Trimming shortened V by 1 base and J by 5 bases, and 5 bases separated the two germline ends. Germline CDR1 MNHGY, CDR2 SVAAGI. CDR3 residues: CASSYWGETQYF. The CDR3 nucleotides are TGTGCCAGCAGTTATTGGGGGGAGACCCAGTACTTC.

This clonotype was seen repeatedly, ten times or more. V and J are TRBV6-1 and TRBJ1-5, with D possibly matching TRBD1 (5 bases). Trimming removed 8 bases from V and 3 bases from J, with 11 bases in between. This CDR3 spans 13 amino acids. Germline CDR1 reads MNHNS; CDR2 reads SASEGT. As DNA, the CDR3 is TGTGCCAGCGACGGGGCCCACAATCAGCCCCAGCATTTT. Translation: CASDGAHNQPQHF.

The genes are TRBV5-5 and TRBJ2-1; the match to TRBD2 covers 8 bases. V was pared by 4 bases and J by 7 bases, with 7 bases of the junction left unmatched. The CDR3 extends over 14 amino acids. Germline CDR1 SGHKS, CDR2 YYEKEE (reference sequence). The CDR3 reads CASSHGGAGNEQFF. The DNA for the CDR3 is TGTGCCAGCAGCCACGGGGGGGCGGGGAATGAGCAGTTCTTC.

The rearrangement uses TRBV12-3 or TRBV12-4 and TRBJ2-5; D gene uncertain. Deletions cut 4 bases from V and 7 bases from J, with 7 bases between. The CDR3 runs to 11 residues. The CDR3 nucleotides are TGTGCCAGCAGTTCTGCCGGGACCCAGTACTTC. This codes for CASSSAGTQYF.

There are many counts of this clonotype. V usage is TRBV7-9 and J usage is TRBJ1-1; TRBD1 matches at 9 bases. The CDR3 extends over 22 amino acids. The junction had 24 bases not matched to a gene; V was cut back by 2 bases and J by 2 bases. Germline V lookup: CDR1 SEHNR, CDR2 FQNEAQ (reference sequence). DNA of the CDR3: TGTGCCAGCAGCTTACCCGGGTGGGGACAGGGAGGCGAAAAGAACCTTAACACTGAAGCTTTCTTT. It is translated as CASSLPGWGQGGEKNLNTEAFF.

This clonotype turned up a few times. This chain uses TRBV11-1 with TRBJ2-1, with TRBD1 identical over 9 bases. Losses at the gene ends were 5 bases for V and 0 bases for J; bases not matched to a gene: 11. Germline V gives CDR1 SGHAT, CDR2 FQDESV (reference sequence). The CDR3 is 18 residues long. The CDR3 region is CASSTPGQGSGSYNEQFF. CDR3 DNA: TGTGCCAGCAGCACCCCGGGACAGGGTTCAGGCTCCTACAATGAGCAGTTCTTC.

The sample holds many counts of this clonotype. This chain connects TRBV7-9 to TRBJ1-1; a weak D match, TRBD1 (5 bases). Germline-derived CDR1 and CDR2 are SEHNR and FQNEAQ (reference sequence). The CDR3 spans 15 residues. V lost 3 bases and J 6 bases, leaving 17 bases between the germline ends. In DNA, the CDR3 is TGTGCCAGCAGCTTGGCCCTGTTAGGGGAACCTGAAGCTTTCTTT. Encoded protein: CASSLALLGEPEAFF.

This clonotype was seen a handful of times. This sequence joins TRBV7-2 and TRBJ2-1; 8 bases align to TRBD2. Germline V gives CDR1 SGHTA, CDR2 FQGNSA. After removal of 1 base from V and 3 bases from J, the junction contained 5 bases not matched to a gene. CDR3 length: 16 amino acids. This CDR3 is CASSLGFGTSYNEQFF. The CDR3, as DNA: TGTGCCAGCAGCTTAGGGTTCGGGACTAGCTACAATGAGCAGTTCTTC.

CDR3 nucleotides: TGTGCCATCAGTGTTAAGGGAGGGGAGGAAGAGACCCAGTACTTC. Residues: CAISVKGGEEETQYF. The chain recombines TRBV10-3 with TRBJ2-5; 7 bases are a match to TRBD2. The CDR3 contains 15 residues. The germline V gene encodes CDR1 ENHRY and CDR2 SYGVKD. V lost 4 bases and J lost 3; bases outside the gene matches: 8.

This chain links TRBV7-6 with TRBJ2-7; a possible D gene is TRBD2 (6 bases). The CDR3 runs to 14 residues. Germline V gene data show CDR1 as SGHVS and CDR2 as FNYEAQ. Between the trimmed V and J ends, which lost 8 bases and 1 base, there was a span of 15 bases. CDR3: CASWGDTISYEQYV. CDR3 DNA: TGTGCCAGCTGGGGGGATACCATATCCTACGAGCAGTACGTC.

The rearrangement links TRBV4-1 to TRBJ2-5, with unresolved D. The V end lost 0 bases, the J end lost 4 bases, and 9 bases lay between the germline ends. The CDR3 contains 14 residues. Per the germline V gene, CDR1 is MGHRA and CDR2 is YSYEKL. The CDR3 region is CASSQDSSLETQYF. The CDR3 nucleotides are TGCGCCAGCAGCCAAGATTCCAGCCTAGAGACCCAGTACTTC.

This clonotype was counted ten times or more. This chain links TRBV6-5 with TRBJ1-4; TRBD1 agrees at 7 bases. Trimming at V came to 4 bases and at J to 0 bases, leaving 2 bases not matched to a gene. This CDR3 has 15 residues. The germline V gene encodes CDR1 MNHEY and CDR2 SVGAGI. Written as DNA, the CDR3 is TGTGCCAGCAGTTCCCAGGGGGCAACTAATGAAAAACTGTTTTTT. Protein: CASSSQGATNEKLFF.

Only a few counts were recorded for this clonotype. This chain connects TRBV7-9 to TRBJ2-1; 8 bases align to TRBD1. Germline CDR1 reads SEHNR; CDR2 reads FQNEAQ (reference sequence). With V trimmed by 6 bases and J by 7 bases, 11 bases remained unmatched. CDR3 length: 15 residues. The CDR3, as DNA: TGTGCCAGCAGACGGCTGGGACAGGACCTAAATGAGCAGTTCTTC. Translated: CASRRLGQDLNEQFF.

The V and J genes are TRBV7-9 and TRBJ2-1; perhaps TRBD1 as D (6 bases). Germline CDR1 and CDR2: SEHNR and FQNEAQ (reference sequence). CDR3 length equals 15 residues. V gave up 1 base and J gave up 3 bases, with 10 bases separating them. CDR3: CASSLEGQIYNEQFF. In DNA form, the CDR3 reads TGTGCCAGCAGCTTAGAAGGACAGATCTACAATGAGCAGTTCTTC. The variable domain in full, completed from reference TRBV7-9 and TRBJ2-1, reads DTGVSQNPRHKITKRGQNVTFRCDPISEHNRLYWYRQTLGQGPEFLTYFQNEAQLEKSRLLSDRFSAERPKGSFSTLEIQRTEQGDSAMYLCASSLEGQIYNEQFFGPGTRLTVL.

The V and J genes are TRBV12-3 or TRBV12-4 and TRBJ2-3, with D unclear. The CDR3 covers 17 residues. The V end lost 3 bases, the J end lost 0 bases, and 16 bases lay between the germline ends. For the CDR3, the DNA is TGTGCCAGCAGTTTTCGCCCCCTGTCGTCTAGCACAGATACGCAGTATTTT. Its protein is CASSFRPLSSSTDTQYF.

About this clonotype: At one boundary the junction diverges from the germline segment, which might be a read error. The chain combines TRBV20-1 with TRBJ1-1; 8 nucleotides agree with TRBD1. Germline V gene sequence: CDR1 DFQATT, CDR2 SNEGSKA (reference sequence). This CDR3 is 17 amino acids long. The CDR3 sequence: CCANIGLGRGRGTEAFF. The CDR3 coding sequence is TGCTGTGCTAATATCGGTTTAGGCAGGGGGCGCGGCACTGAAGCTTTCTTT.

V usage is TRBV6-2 or TRBV6-3 and J usage is TRBJ2-1; D is ambiguous. V gave up 0 bases and J gave up 9 bases, with 6 bases separating them. Germline V lookup: CDR1 MNHEY, CDR2 SVGEGT. CDR3 size: 12 residues. The CDR3 DNA follows: TGTGCCAGCAGTTACTCGCGCCGTGAGCAGTTCTTC. Translating it yields CASSYSRREQFF.

J is TRBJ2-1 and V is TRBV27; 9 bases match TRBD2. Germline-derived CDR1 and CDR2 are MNHEY and SMNVEV (reference sequence). The CDR3 has 14 residues. V dropped 3 bases and J dropped 15; count of bases not matched to a gene: 12. The CDR3 region has the DNA TGTGCCAGCAGTTTGAGGCTAGCGGGGACCCTGTGGTTCTTC. Its protein product is CASSLRLAGTLWFF.

This clonotype was picked up a small number of times. The CDR3 region has the DNA TGTGCCAGCAGACCAGGACAGGGATTACGTCAAGAGACCCAGTACTTC. Residues: CASRPGQGLRQETQYF. This chain uses TRBV12-3 or TRBV12-4 with TRBJ2-5, with 8 bases that match TRBD1. The CDR3 consists of 16 residues. V gave up 6 bases and J gave up 2 bases; unmatched junction bases: 11.

The rearrangement links TRBV7-8 to TRBJ2-7; D remains unclear. CDR3 length: 13 amino acids. Per the germline V gene, CDR1 is SGHVS and CDR2 is FQNEAQ. The V end lost 0 bases, the J end lost 2 bases, and 5 bases lay between the germline ends. CDR3 sequence reads: CASSLAGTYEQYV. CDR3 nucleotide sequence: TGTGCCAGCAGCTTAGCGGGGACCTACGAGCAGTACGTC.

The rearrangement joins TRBV11-3 to TRBJ2-1; D ambiguous. Germline CDR1 is SGHNT and CDR2 is YENEEA. The V end lost 7 bases, the J end lost 8 bases, and 21 bases lay between the germline ends. This CDR3 comprises 15 residues. The CDR3 sequence is CASTQFWVGFDEQFF. Here the CDR3 DNA reads TGTGCCAGCACCCAATTCTGGGTGGGGTTCGATGAGCAGTTCTTC.